Below, one TCR beta chain is given with its context. This specimen belongs to a study of T cells expressing NK-cell markers. Study-wide context: Beta-chain profiling covered CD3+CD56+NKG2C+, CD3+CD56+NKG2C- and CD3+CD56-NKG2C+ sorted subsets. One of eight sequenced donors was HCMV-seronegative; the other seven were seropositive.

This CDR3 comprises 14 residues. Germline values: CDR1 MNHEY, CDR2 SVGAGI. Following a re-call of the 5' RACE reads, TCRdb has one entry per CDR3 protein and lacks DNA. In total, the table holds about 140,000 distinct CDR3 sequences. Specimen: blood T cells: a sorted CD56 or NKG2C T cell subset, CD4+ or CD8+ T cells, or bulk PBMC T cells (not recorded which). The genes are TRBV6-5 and TRBJ2-1. The TCR originated in a man between 18 and 29 years old in good health. The CDR3 reads CASSYGQAYNEQFF.